The subject of this entry is one T cell receptor (beta chain). This entry belongs to a study of blood T cell repertoires in COVID-19. At the level of the study: Nucleic acid was either cDNA or gDNA, and it came from T cells, B-cell-depleted T cells, or PBMCs.

Assay used: immunoSEQ multiplex PCR; TCRdb lists only in-frame clones, some missing. The data contain approximately 290,000 clones, approximately 83% of them singletons. Germline V gene lookup returns CDR1 GTSNPN and CDR2 SVGIG (reference sequence). J was trimmed by 2 bases and V by 0 bases; bases with no gene match: 1. This CDR3 is 14 amino acids long. This TCR was sampled from a woman in her 30s who had recovered from COVID-19. The V call is TRBV30, the J call TRBJ1-3; 7 bases match TRBD1. Material: PBMCs or T cells enriched from blood (not recorded which). As DNA, the CDR3 is TGTGCCTGGAGTGTGAGGGGGCCTGGAAACACCATATATTTT. Translated: CAWSVRGPGNTIYF. Using reference TRBV30 and TRBJ1-3 for the parts outside the CDR3, the full variable domain is SQTIHQWPATLVQPVGSPLSLECTVEGTSNPNLYWYRQAAGRGLQLLFYSVGIGQISSEVPQNLSASRPQDRQFILSSKKLLLSDSGFYLCAWSVRGPGNTIYFGEGSWLTVV.